This T cell receptor beta chain derives from a study of T cells after yellow fever vaccination. At the level of the study: SMART-Seq v4 Ultra Low Input served to prepare low-cell-number fractions. Study-level points and caveats: Though weaker, the secondary response peaked faster, on day 5 versus 15. Detected again after the booster were most primary-vaccination clones, at nearly 97% CD4 and 70% to 90% CD8.

To note about this clonotype: Its antigen is not identified.

A single record per CDR3 protein comes from TCRdb applying MiXCR to the 5' RACE reads. The profile shows roughly 300,000 distinct CDR3 sequences, 7% to 9% of them singletons. CDR1 is DFQATT, CDR2 SNEGSKA, per germline (reference sequence). Unmatched junction bases numbered 1, after V lost 3 bases and J lost 3 bases. The CDR3 is 13 amino acids. The input for sequencing was PBMCs, taken approximately 47 days after the first yellow fever vaccination. This chain uses TRBV20-1 with TRBJ2-5; TRBD1 matches at 10 bases. This clonotype originated in a man between 18 and 29 years old who received the YFV17D yellow fever vaccine. CDR3 nucleotide sequence: TGCAGTGCTAGGGGGACAGGGGAAGAGACCCAGTACTTC. It specifies CSARGTGEETQYF.